This T cell receptor beta chain is drawn from a study of cytotoxic CD8 clonotypes in ibrutinib-treated CLL. Across the study: After median approximately 74 months, approximately 14 stayed in remission, approximately twelve progressed; responses roughly 25 partial, 2 complete. Response samples were obtained once patients had received a median 12 months of treatment, range 6 to 36.

A few counts support this clone. From germline, CDR1 is MNHEY and CDR2 SVGAGI. The CDR3 sequence is 14 residues long. V was pared by 2 bases and J by 6 bases, with 10 bases between. TCRdb's table, derived via immunoSEQ multiplex PCR, lists solely in-frame clones and lacks some. The sample carries 330,000 or so clones, over 55% recorded once. The receptor comes from a human donor with chronic lymphocytic leukemia. The genes are TRBV6-5 and TRBJ2-2, with a tentative D call TRBD1 (5 bases). Sequencing used PBMCs, obtained after 36 months of ibrutinib treatment. The CDR3 is CASSYSRAAGELFF. In DNA, the CDR3 is TGTGCCAGCAGTTACAGCAGGGCCGCCGGGGAGCTGTTTTTT.